This T cell receptor beta chain was observed in a study of blood T cell repertoires in COVID-19 (dated by TCRdb to the early 2020s). Looking at the study overall: The collaborator samples originated in the United States, Italy and Spain and spanned the acute and convalescent phases of COVID-19. The prospective study material was composed of cDNA or gDNA derived from T cells, B-cell-depleted T cells, or PBMCs. Subjects who had been exposed to COVID-19, were actively infected with it, or had recovered from it provided the deeply sampled blood TCRbeta repertoires that made up the dataset. The repertoires were made available in a free public database intended to serve as a resource for research on the immune response to SARS-CoV-2. Samples came from the ongoing ImmuneRACE study (first 160 participants) plus 1,254 subjects from 6 global collaborators. A de-identified subject ID, COVID-19 status, age in years and sex were almost always included in the sample metadata. Where available, HLA class I and class II types were taken from metadata supplied by the sample provider and were not determined by assay-based typing.

The immunoSEQ Assay, a bias-controlled multiplex PCR, was used to amplify TCRbeta CDR3 regions from genomic DNA. The authors' pipeline ran thus. Nucleated cell counts per sample were estimated from amplification of reference gene primers within the assay. To quantify the absolute abundance of each unique TCRbeta CDR3 rearrangement, sequence reads were collapsed and filtered. For each sample, productive Simpson clonality was calculated as the square root of Simpson's diversity index across productive rearrangements. TCRdb retrieved this table from immuneACCESS and kept in-frame rearrangements only. Not all clones are present; in checked studies, unresolved V genes account for under half, and no reason is known for the remainder. That table is the source of V, J and clone size, and D and trimming were worked out from the DNA. This sample holds 18,000 or so clones; roughly nine tenths were observed only once. The ten top clones hold more than 10% of the sample.

In the case of this clone: Its antigen remains undetermined. No per-base quality is available; no much larger clone lies one base away.

Each collaborating institution followed its own protocols to collect whole blood in K2EDTA tubes. For TCRbeta analysis, collaborators shipped samples in one of three forms: frozen whole blood, isolated PBMCs, or DNA extracted from either of those sample types. Beyond this particular receptor, the publication reports: The amount of clinical and demographic metadata varied by source and participant and was provided uncurated.

The clonotype was recovered from a man between 60 and 75 years old with active COVID-19. The sequenced sample was peripheral blood.

The CDR3 is CATSRGGSKETQYF. Read as DNA, the sequence is TGTGCCACCAGCAGAGGGGGCTCTAAAGAGACCCAGTACTTC. The chain uses TRBV15 and TRBJ2-5; the D gene is perhaps TRBD1, from 5 matching bases. From the cysteine up to the phenylalanine, the CDR3 has a length of 14 residues. Of all the DNA, just the CDR3 is kept, 42 bases in frame from base 1. CDR1 and CDR2, looked up from the germline V gene (reference sequence), are LNHNV and YYDKDF. Relative to germline, V is 1 base shorter and J is 3 bases shorter, with 9 bases between their ends.